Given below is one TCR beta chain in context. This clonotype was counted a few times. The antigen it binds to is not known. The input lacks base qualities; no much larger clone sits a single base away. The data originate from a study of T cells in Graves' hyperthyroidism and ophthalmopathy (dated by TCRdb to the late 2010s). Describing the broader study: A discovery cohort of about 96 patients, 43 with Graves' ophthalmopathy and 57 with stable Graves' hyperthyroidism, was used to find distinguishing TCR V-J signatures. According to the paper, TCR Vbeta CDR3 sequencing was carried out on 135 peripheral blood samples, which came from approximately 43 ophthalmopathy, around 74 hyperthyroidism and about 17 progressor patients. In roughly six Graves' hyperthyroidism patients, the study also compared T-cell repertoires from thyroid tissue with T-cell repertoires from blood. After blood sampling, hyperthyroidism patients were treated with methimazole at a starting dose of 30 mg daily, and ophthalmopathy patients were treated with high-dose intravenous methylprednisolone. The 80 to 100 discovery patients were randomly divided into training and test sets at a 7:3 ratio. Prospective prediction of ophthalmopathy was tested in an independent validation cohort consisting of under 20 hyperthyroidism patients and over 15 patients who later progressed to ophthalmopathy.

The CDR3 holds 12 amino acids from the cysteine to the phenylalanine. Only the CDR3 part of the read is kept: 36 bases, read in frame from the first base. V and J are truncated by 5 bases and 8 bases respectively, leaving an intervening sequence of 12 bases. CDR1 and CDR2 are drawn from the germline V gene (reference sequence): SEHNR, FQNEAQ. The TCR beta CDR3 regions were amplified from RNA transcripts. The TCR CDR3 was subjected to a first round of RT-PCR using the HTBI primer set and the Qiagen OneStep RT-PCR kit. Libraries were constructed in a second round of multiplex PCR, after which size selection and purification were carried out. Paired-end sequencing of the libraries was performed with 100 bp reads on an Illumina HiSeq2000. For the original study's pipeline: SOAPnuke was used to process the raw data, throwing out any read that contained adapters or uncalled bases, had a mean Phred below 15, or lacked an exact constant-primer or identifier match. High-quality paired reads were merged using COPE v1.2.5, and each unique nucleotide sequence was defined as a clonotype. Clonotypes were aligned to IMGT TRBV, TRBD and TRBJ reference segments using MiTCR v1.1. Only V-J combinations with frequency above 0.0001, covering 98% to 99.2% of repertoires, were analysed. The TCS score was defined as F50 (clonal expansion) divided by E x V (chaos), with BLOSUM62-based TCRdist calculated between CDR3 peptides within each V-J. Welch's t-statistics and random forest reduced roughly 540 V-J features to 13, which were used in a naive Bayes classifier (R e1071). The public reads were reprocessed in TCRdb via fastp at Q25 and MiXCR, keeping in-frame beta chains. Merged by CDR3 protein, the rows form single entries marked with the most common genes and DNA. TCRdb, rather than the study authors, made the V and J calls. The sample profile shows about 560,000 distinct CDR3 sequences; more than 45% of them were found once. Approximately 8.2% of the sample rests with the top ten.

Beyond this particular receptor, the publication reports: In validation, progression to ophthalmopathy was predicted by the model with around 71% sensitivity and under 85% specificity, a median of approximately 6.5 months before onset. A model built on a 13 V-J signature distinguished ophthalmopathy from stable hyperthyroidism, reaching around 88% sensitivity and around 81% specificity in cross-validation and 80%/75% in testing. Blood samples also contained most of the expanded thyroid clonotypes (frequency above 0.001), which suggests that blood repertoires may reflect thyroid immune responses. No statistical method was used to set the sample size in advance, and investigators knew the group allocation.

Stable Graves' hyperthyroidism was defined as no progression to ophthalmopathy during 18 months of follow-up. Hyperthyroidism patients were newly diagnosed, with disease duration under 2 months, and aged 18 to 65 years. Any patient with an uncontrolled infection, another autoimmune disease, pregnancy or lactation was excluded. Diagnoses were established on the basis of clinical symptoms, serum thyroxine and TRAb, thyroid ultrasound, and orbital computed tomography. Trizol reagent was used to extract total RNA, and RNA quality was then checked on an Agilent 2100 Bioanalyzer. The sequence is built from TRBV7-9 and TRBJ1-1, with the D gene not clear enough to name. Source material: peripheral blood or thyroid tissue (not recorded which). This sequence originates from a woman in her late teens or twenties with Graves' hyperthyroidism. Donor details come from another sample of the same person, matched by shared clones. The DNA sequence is TGTGCCAGCAGCGGACCGGGAAGAGAAGCTTTCTTT. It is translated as CASSGPGREAFF.